This entry lists 18 T cell receptor beta chains sequenced from one sample in a study of identical twins (dated by TCRdb to about 2016). The library was generated by 5' RACE. The sample was run on an Illumina HiSeq 2000. The raw public reads went through TCRdb reprocessing: fastp at Q25, MiXCR clone calling, in-frame beta chains kept. A single entry per CDR3 protein holds the most common genes and DNA from its merged rows. Counted in this sample were more than 200,000 distinct CDR3 sequences; around 9.6% of them appeared once. Together, the top ten hold 5% to 5.5% of the sample. The specimen sequenced was memory (CD45RO+) T cells sorted from blood. In the paper's terms, the cell subset or site label means: CD45RO+ enriched T cells. The receptors come from a woman in her late teens or twenties in good health.

A remark on this clonotype: Germline is not matched at one junction end, which may reflect a read error. The chain carries TRBV6-5 and TRBJ2-1, with 8 bases identical to TRBD2. The CDR3 runs 16 residues. Germline V lookup: CDR1 MNHEY, CDR2 SVGAGI. In DNA form, the CDR3 reads TGTGCCAGCGGTTACTCCGGGGGGGGCTCCTACAATGAGCAGTTCTTC. It yields the protein CASGYSGGGSYNEQFF.

This clonotype was detected a few times. V gene TRBV5-6 combines with J gene TRBJ1-6; 9 bases are a match to TRBD1. This CDR3 comprises 15 residues. J gave up 9 bases and V 2 bases, and 6 bases lay outside the gene matches. Germline CDR1 SGHDT, CDR2 YYEEEE. CDR3 loop: CASSFYTGGGSPLHF. CDR3 nucleotides: TGTGCCAGCAGCTTTTATACAGGGGGCGGTTCACCCCTCCACTTT.

The J gene is TRBJ1-6, the V gene TRBV2; D uncertain. The CDR3 sequence is 13 residues long. V was clipped by 7 bases and J by 1 base, with 5 bases between them. Germline CDR1 is SNHLY and CDR2 is FYNNEI. CDR3 loop: CASKGSYNSPLHF. Here the CDR3 DNA reads TGTGCCAGCAAGGGTTCCTATAATTCACCCCTCCACTTT.

A few counts support this clonotype. This sequence joins TRBV29-1 and TRBJ2-7; maybe TRBD2 (5 bases). Germline-derived CDR1 and CDR2 are SQVTM and ANQGSEA. This CDR3 has 16 amino acids. Trimming shortened V by 1 base and J by 2 bases, and 18 bases separated the two germline ends. The CDR3 loop reads CSVEGVVSGDTYEQYF. The CDR3 DNA reads TGCAGCGTTGAAGGAGTAGTCAGCGGAGATACCTACGAGCAGTACTTC.

This chain connects TRBV20-1 to TRBJ1-4, with D perhaps matching TRBD1 (6 bases). Germline CDR1 is DFQATT and CDR2 is SNEGSKA (reference sequence). The length of the CDR3 is 12 residues. V was clipped by 4 bases and J by 7 bases, with 10 bases between them. This chain's CDR3 is CSAKKGGEKLFF. In nucleotides, the CDR3 is TGCAGTGCTAAAAAGGGGGGTGAAAAACTGTTTTTT.

The chain carries TRBV27 and TRBJ2-1; D might be TRBD2 (5 bases). V was trimmed by 7 bases and J by 0 bases, leaving 25 bases between them. CDR3 size: 19 residues. Germline V gives CDR1 MNHEY, CDR2 SMNVEV (reference sequence). The CDR3: CASNRTPPGSRSSYNEQFF. The CDR3 region has the DNA TGTGCCAGCAATCGGACCCCACCGGGATCTCGTAGCTCCTACAATGAGCAGTTCTTC.

In its sample, this clonotype was seen many times. CDR3 nucleotide sequence: TGCGCCAGCAGCTTGGAGACAGGGTTTGGCTACACCTTC. Its protein product is CASSLETGFGYTF. The chain carries TRBV5-1 and TRBJ1-2; 7 nucleotides align to TRBD1. The germline gives CDR1 SGHRS, CDR2 YFSETQ. The CDR3 has 13 residues. V shed 0 bases, J shed 7 bases, and the junction held 3 bases outside the gene matches. Complete variable domain (other parts from reference TRBV5-1 and TRBJ1-2): KAGVTQTPRYLIKTRGQQVTLSCSPISGHRSVSWYQQTPGQGLQFLFEYFSETQRNKGNFPGRFSGRQFSNSRSEMNVSTLELGDSALYLCASSLETGFGYTFGSGTRLTVV.

This chain links TRBV6-5 with TRBJ1-5; the D gene is possibly TRBD1 (6 bases). CDR1 MNHEY and CDR2 SVGAGI come from the germline V gene. V was clipped by 4 bases and J by 6 bases, with 13 bases between them. This CDR3 has 14 residues. CDR3 sequence reads: CASSLNRVGQPQHF. CDR3 DNA sequence: TGTGCCAGCAGTTTGAACAGGGTCGGTCAGCCCCAGCATTTT.

The chain employs TRBV5-4 and TRBJ2-1; unclear D gene. The CDR3 extends over 13 amino acids. With 0 bases removed from V and 7 bases from J, the gap between germline ends came to 8 bases. Germline values: CDR1 SGHNT, CDR2 YYREEE (reference sequence). CDR3 sequence reads: CASSLGQRNEQFF. The CDR3 DNA sequence: TGTGCCAGCAGCTTGGGACAAAGGAATGAGCAGTTCTTC.

The V gene is TRBV5-1, the J gene TRBJ2-2; 8 bases match TRBD2. V dropped 2 bases and J dropped 6; count of bases not matched to a gene: 3. From germline, CDR1 is SGHRS and CDR2 YFSETQ. This CDR3 has 14 residues. The CDR3 spells CASSLAGAPGELFF. The CDR3 DNA reads TGCGCCAGCAGCTTAGCGGGGGCTCCCGGGGAGCTGTTTTTT.

The rearrangement joins TRBV20-1 to TRBJ2-1, with D tentatively TRBD1 or TRBD2 (5 bases each). CDR1 and CDR2 from the germline V gene are DFQATT and SNEGSKA (reference sequence). The CDR3 has 13 amino acids. V lost 5 bases and J 9 bases, leaving 17 bases between the germline ends. CDR3 amino acids: CSAFGPQRGEQFF. CDR3 DNA: TGCAGTGCTTTCGGACCCCAGAGGGGTGAGCAGTTCTTC.

J is TRBJ2-4 and V is TRBV7-2; TRBD1 matches at 10 bases. V was pared by 5 bases and J by 13 bases, with 11 bases of the junction left unmatched. The CDR3 is 14 amino acids. CDR1 is SGHTA, CDR2 FQGNSA, per germline. CDR3 in amino acids: CASSPGQGVKRQYF. The CDR3 coding sequence is TGTGCCAGCAGCCCAGGACAGGGGGTAAAAAGGCAGTACTTC.

This clonotype was seen many times. This chain links TRBV20-1 with TRBJ1-4; a weak D match, TRBD1 (6 bases). The germline V gene has CDR1 DFQATT and CDR2 SNEGSKA (reference sequence). The CDR3 extends over 15 amino acids. V lost 4 bases and J 6 bases, leaving 18 bases between the germline ends. CDR3 sequence (DNA): TGCAGTGCTAAGCCGCCTTGGACAGCCGATGAAAAACTGTTTTTT. Encoded protein: CSAKPPWTADEKLFF.

This clonotype was recorded many times. The chain combines TRBV20-1 with TRBJ2-7; D unresolved. The V and J ends lost 2 bases and 3 bases respectively, with 11 bases between them. CDR1 is DFQATT and CDR2 is SNEGSKA in the germline V gene (reference sequence). The CDR3 extends over 13 amino acids. This chain's CDR3 is CSARSTEYYEQYF. The CDR3 DNA sequence: TGCAGTGCTAGATCAACAGAATACTACGAGCAGTACTTC.

V and J are TRBV5-6 and TRBJ2-3, with 8 bases matching TRBD2. CDR1 is SGHDT and CDR2 is YYEEEE in the germline V gene. The trim removed 3 bases at V and 7 bases at J, leaving 10 bases unmatched. The CDR3 loop spans 15 amino acids. CDR3 in amino acids: CASSSASGYRHTQYF. CDR3 nucleotide sequence: TGTGCCAGCAGCTCTGCTAGCGGGTACCGGCATACGCAGTATTTT.

This clonotype showed up just a few times. This sequence joins TRBV12-3 or TRBV12-4 and TRBJ1-3; no reliable D call. V shed 6 bases and J shed 0 bases, with 12 bases lying between them. This CDR3 region has 15 residues. CDR3 coding DNA: TGTGCCAGCAGCCTCGACGGACCCTCTGGAAACACCATATATTTT. Its protein product is CASSLDGPSGNTIYF.

This clonotype appeared many times. This chain connects TRBV29-1 to TRBJ2-1; a weak D match, TRBD2 (6 bases). This CDR3 has 14 residues. V was trimmed by 7 bases and J by 3 bases, leaving 16 bases between them. Per germline, CDR1 SQVTM and CDR2 ANQGSEA. CDR3 nucleotide sequence: TGCAGCGCCACTTCCGGGACTGTCTACAATGAGCAGTTCTTC. Protein product: CSATSGTVYNEQFF.

There are a few counts of this clonotype. The genes are TRBV9 and TRBJ1-2; D unclear. The CDR3 consists of 13 residues. The V gene lost 0 bases and the J gene lost 0 bases, with 3 bases spanning the gap. Germline CDR1 and CDR2: SGDLS and YYNGEE. The CDR3 spells CASSVEPNYGYTF. Here the CDR3 DNA reads TGTGCCAGCAGCGTAGAACCTAACTATGGCTACACCTTC.